Below, one T cell receptor (beta chain) is given with its context. What it recognizes is unknown. These data come from a study of cytomegalovirus exposure and HLA in healthy donors. Study-wide points: For cytomegalovirus status, the classifier reportedly gave diagnoses with high specificity and sensitivity. Later analysis reportedly placed an Asian-associated ancestry cluster below the roughly 630-donor mean in N-insertions. V- and J-gene trimming in TCR beta was tied to a missense DCLRE1C variant by an analysis performed later.

This CDR3 comprises 16 residues. From germline, CDR1 is SGHVS and CDR2 FQNEAQ. The V end was cut by 5 bases, the J end by 3 bases, with 20 bases between. Researchers ran the PCR with 60 Vbeta and 13 Jbeta primers. Repertoires were generated with immunoSEQ multiplex PCR, while TCRdb's copy carries only in-frame clones and drops some. This sample has about 190,000 clones, with 65% to 85% found just once. The V call is TRBV7-8, the J call TRBJ2-7; possible D gene TRBD1, 6 bases. The receptor was derived from a man between 18 and 29 years old in good health and CMV-seronegative. Source material: PBMCs. CDR3 sequence reads: CASSPNRDRLNYEQYF. CDR3 bases: TGTGCCAGCAGCCCCAACCGCGACAGGTTAAACTACGAGCAGTACTTC. The complete variable domain, with remaining parts taken from reference TRBV7-8 and TRBJ2-7, reads GAGVSQSPRYKVAKRGQDVALRCDPISGHVSLFWYQQALGQGPEFLTYFQNEAQLDKSGLPSDRFFAERPEGSVSTLKIQRTQQEDSAVYLCASSPNRDRLNYEQYFGPGTRLTVT.